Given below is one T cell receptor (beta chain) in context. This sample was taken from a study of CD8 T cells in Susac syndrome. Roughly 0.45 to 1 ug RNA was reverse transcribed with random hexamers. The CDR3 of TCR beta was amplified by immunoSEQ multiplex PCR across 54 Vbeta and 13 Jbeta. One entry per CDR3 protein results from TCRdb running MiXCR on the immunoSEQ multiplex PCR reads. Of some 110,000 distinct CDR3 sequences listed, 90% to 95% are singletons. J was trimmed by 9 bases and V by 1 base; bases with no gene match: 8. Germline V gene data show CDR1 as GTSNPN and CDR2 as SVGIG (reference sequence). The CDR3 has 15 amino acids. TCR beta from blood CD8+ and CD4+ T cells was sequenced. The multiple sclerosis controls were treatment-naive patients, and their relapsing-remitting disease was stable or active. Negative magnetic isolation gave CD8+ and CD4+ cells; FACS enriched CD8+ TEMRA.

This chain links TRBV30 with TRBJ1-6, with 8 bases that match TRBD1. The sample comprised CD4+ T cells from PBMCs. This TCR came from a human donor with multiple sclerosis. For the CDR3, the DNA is TGTGCCTGGAGTGGCGTAGGACAGGGAGGTTCACCCCTCCACTTT. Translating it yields CAWSGVGQGGSPLHF.